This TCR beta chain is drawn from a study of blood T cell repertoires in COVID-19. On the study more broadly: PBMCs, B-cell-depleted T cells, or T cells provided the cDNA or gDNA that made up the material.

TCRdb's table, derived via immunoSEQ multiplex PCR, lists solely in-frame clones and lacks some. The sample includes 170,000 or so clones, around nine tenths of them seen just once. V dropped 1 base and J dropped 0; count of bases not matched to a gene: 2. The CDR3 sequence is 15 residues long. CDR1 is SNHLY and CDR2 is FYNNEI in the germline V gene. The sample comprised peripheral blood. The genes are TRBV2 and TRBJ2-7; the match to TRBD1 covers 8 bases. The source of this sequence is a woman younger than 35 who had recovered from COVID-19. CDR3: CASSEGTGSSYEQYV. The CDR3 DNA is TGTGCCAGCAGTGAAGGGACAGGGAGCTCCTACGAGCAGTACGTC.